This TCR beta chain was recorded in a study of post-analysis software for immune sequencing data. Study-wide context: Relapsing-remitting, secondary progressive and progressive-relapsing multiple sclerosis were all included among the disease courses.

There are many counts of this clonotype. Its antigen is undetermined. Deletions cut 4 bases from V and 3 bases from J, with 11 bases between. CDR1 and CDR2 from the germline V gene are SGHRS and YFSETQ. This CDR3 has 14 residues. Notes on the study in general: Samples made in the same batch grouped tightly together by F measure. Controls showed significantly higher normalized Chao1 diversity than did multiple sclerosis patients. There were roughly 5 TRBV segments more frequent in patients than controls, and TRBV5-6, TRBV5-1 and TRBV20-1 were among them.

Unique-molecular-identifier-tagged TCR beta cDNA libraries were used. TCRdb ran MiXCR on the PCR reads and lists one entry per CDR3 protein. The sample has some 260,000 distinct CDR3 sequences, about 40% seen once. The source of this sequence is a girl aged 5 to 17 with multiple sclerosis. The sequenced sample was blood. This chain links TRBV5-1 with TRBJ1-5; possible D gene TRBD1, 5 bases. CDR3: CASSPGHPNQPQHF. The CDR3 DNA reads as TGCGCCAGCAGCCCTGGACACCCCAATCAGCCCCAGCATTTT.